These 8 T cell receptor beta chains were sequenced from one sample in a study of T cells in Graves' hyperthyroidism and ophthalmopathy. Amplification yielded TCR beta CDR3 regions, with RNA transcripts as the source. HTBI primers were employed in a first-round RT-PCR of the TCR CDR3. In TCRdb, the multiplex PCR reads were re-called with MiXCR into one record per CDR3 protein. The sample holds hundreds of thousands of distinct CDR3 sequences; roughly a third are singletons and the top ten take roughly 31%. Sequencing was performed on blood. The receptors here all came from a woman aged 40 to 50 with Graves' hyperthyroidism.

This clonotype has a count of ten or more. The chain has TRBV11-2 and TRBJ1-4, with 8 bases matching TRBD1. V lost 1 base to trimming and J lost 12 bases; unmatched junction nucleotides: 7. Per the germline V gene, CDR1 is SGHAT and CDR2 is FQNNGV. The CDR3 is 14 amino acids. The CDR3 DNA follows: TGTGCCAGCAGCTTAGTCCAGGGGGCCGGGGAACTGTTTTTT. Protein product: CASSLVQGAGELFF.

The V call is TRBV7-9, the J call TRBJ1-2; 9 bases agree with TRBD1. Germline CDR1 reads SEHNR; CDR2 reads FQNEAQ (reference sequence). CDR3 length equals 16 residues. The ends lost 5 bases at V and 3 bases at J; junction bases unmatched: 10. CDR3 amino acids: CASSQGTGYIDYGYTF. For the CDR3, the DNA is TGTGCCAGCAGCCAGGGGACAGGGTATATTGACTATGGCTACACCTTC.

For the CDR3, the DNA is TGTGCCATCAGTGAATTGTGGCAGGGAACTGAAGCTTTCTTT. Protein: CAISELWQGTEAFF. V gene TRBV10-3 combines with J gene TRBJ1-1, with a weak D call TRBD1 (5 bases). Trimming removed 3 bases at V and 5 bases at J, with 13 bases between. CDR1 is ENHRY, CDR2 SYGVKD, per germline. This CDR3 is built from 14 residues.

This clonotype was counted at least ten times. DNA for the CDR3: TGCAGTGCGGGCCGGGCCTACGAGCAGTACTTC. Its protein is CSAGRAYEQYF. The chain is built from TRBV20-1 and TRBJ2-7; no definite D call. Trimming stripped 6 bases from V and 2 bases from J, with 8 bases between. This CDR3 is built from 11 residues. CDR1 and CDR2 (germline): DFQATT, SNEGSKA (reference sequence).

This clonotype was detected only a few times. This chain joins TRBV12-3 or TRBV12-4 and TRBJ2-2; D uncertain. CDR3 length: 10 residues. Trimming took 8 bases from V and 6 from J, leaving 4 bases between them. The CDR3 DNA is TGTGCCAGCCACGCCGGGGAGCTGTTTTTT. Translating it yields CASHAGELFF.

This clonotype was detected many times. V and J are TRBV20-1 and TRBJ1-1; TRBD1 might be the D (6 bases). The CDR3 runs to 14 residues. CDR1 and CDR2 (germline): DFQATT, SNEGSKA (reference sequence). V was trimmed by 3 bases and J by 1 base, leaving 12 bases between them. The CDR3 DNA follows: TGCAGTGCTAGCCGGGAACAGGGGAACACTGAAGCTTTCTTT. Encoded protein: CSASREQGNTEAFF.

This clonotype was observed a handful of times. CDR3 residues: CASSLADRNYEQYF. The CDR3, as DNA: TGTGCCAGCAGCTTGGCGGACAGGAACTACGAGCAGTACTTC. This chain links TRBV7-9 with TRBJ2-7, with TRBD1 matching over 7 bases. J lost 3 bases, V lost 3 bases, and 5 bases had no gene match. The CDR3 consists of 14 residues. CDR1 is SEHNR, CDR2 FQNEAQ, per germline (reference sequence). The full variable domain, in which reference TRBV7-9 and TRBJ2-7 provide the parts outside the CDR3, is DTGVSQNPRHKITKRGQNVTFRCDPISEHNRLYWYRQTLGQGPEFLTYFQNEAQLEKSRLLSDRFSAERPKGSFSTLEIQRTEQGDSAMYLCASSLADRNYEQYFGPGTRLTVT.

This chain connects TRBV7-3 to TRBJ1-1; 10 bases are a match to TRBD1. CDR1 is SGHTA, CDR2 FQGTGA, per germline. This CDR3 spans 15 amino acids. V shed 5 bases, J shed 1 base, and the junction held 4 bases outside the gene matches. In DNA form, the CDR3 reads TGTGCCAGCAGCCTCGACAGGGGGCAGAACACTGAAGCTTTCTTT. It translates to CASSLDRGQNTEAFF.